The 8 T cell receptor beta chains reported below all come from one sample, sequenced in a study of CD8 T cells in ankylosing spondylitis. Regarding the study as a whole: Eight highly homologous variants formed a TCR beta motif that appeared characteristic of ankylosing spondylitis blood.

Via MiXCR, TCRdb re-called the 5' RACE reads, giving one row per CDR3 protein. This table holds about 500,000 distinct CDR3 sequences, roughly an eighth found once. Antigens of these TCRs are unknown. The sequencing sample was made of blood, either unsorted or a sorted T cell fraction (not recorded which). These receptor sequences come from a male donor with ankylosing spondylitis.

This clonotype was seen at least ten times. The V and J genes are TRBV5-1 and TRBJ2-1; D unresolved. The germline V and J ends were trimmed by 2 bases and 7 bases, with 7 bases remaining between them. This CDR3 region has 12 residues. CDR1 is SGHRS, CDR2 YFSETQ, per germline. CDR3 amino acids: CASSLPLNEQFF. The CDR3 coding sequence is TGCGCCAGCAGCTTACCGCTGAATGAGCAGTTCTTC.

This clonotype has a handful of counts. The chain couples TRBV2 to TRBJ2-7; 11 bases map to TRBD2. Germline lookup yields CDR1 SNHLY and CDR2 FYNNEI. This CDR3 has 17 residues. V shed 6 bases and J 0 bases; nucleotides not matched to a gene: 10. DNA for the CDR3: TGTGCCAGCAGAGGGACTAGCGGAAGGTCGAGCTCCTACGAGCAGTACTTC. Its translation: CASRGTSGRSSSYEQYF.

The V call is TRBV11-3, the J call TRBJ2-2, with 8 positions matching TRBD2. CDR3 length equals 16 residues. V lost 2 bases, J lost 4 bases, and 6 bases stayed unmatched. CDR1 is SGHNT and CDR2 is YENEEA in the germline V gene. Written as DNA, the CDR3 is TGTGCCAGCAGCTTAATGGCGGGAGGAACCACCGGGGAGCTGTTTTTT. Its translation is CASSLMAGGTTGELFF.

The sample holds many counts of this clonotype. This chain links TRBV12-3 or TRBV12-4 with TRBJ1-1; no clear D. V lost 0 bases, J lost 4 bases, and 12 bases lay in between. CDR3 length equals 15 residues. CDR3 residues: CASSLAMGSGTEAFF. The CDR3, as DNA: TGTGCCAGCAGTTTAGCGATGGGGTCGGGCACTGAAGCTTTCTTT.

The table lists this clonotype with many counts. DNA for the CDR3: TGCGCCGTCGGAGGGGGGACCTACAATGAGCAGTTCTTC. It codes for CAVGGGTYNEQFF. This rearrangement joins TRBV5-1 to TRBJ2-1; D might be TRBD1 or TRBD2, each matching 6 bases. The CDR3 length is 13 residues. The germline V gene encodes CDR1 SGHRS and CDR2 YFSETQ. V was clipped by 10 bases and J by 2 bases, with 13 bases between them.

This sequence joins TRBV7-2 and TRBJ1-4, with D unclear. CDR3 length: 13 residues. CDR1 and CDR2 from the germline V gene are SGHTA and FQGNSA. With 4 bases removed from V and 12 bases from J, the gap between germline ends came to 15 bases. For the CDR3, the DNA is TGTGCCAGCAGCTATTTGAACGGTGGGGAACTGTTTTTT. Translation gives CASSYLNGGELFF.

The V and J genes are TRBV20-1 and TRBJ2-1; TRBD2 aligns across 8 bases. The V gene end was trimmed by 6 bases and the J gene end by 5 bases; junction bases not matched to a gene: 3. Germline V gene sequence: CDR1 DFQATT, CDR2 SNEGSKA (reference sequence). The CDR3 spans 12 residues. Here the CDR3 reads CSALLADNEQFF. CDR3 nucleotides: TGCAGTGCGCTACTAGCGGACAATGAGCAGTTCTTC.

The chain joins TRBV7-9 to TRBJ2-5; TRBD2 aligns across 8 bases. With 2 bases clipped from V and 4 bases from J, the junction kept 9 bases outside the gene matches. This CDR3 has 16 amino acids. The germline gives CDR1 SEHNR, CDR2 FQNEAQ (reference sequence). In DNA form, the CDR3 reads TGTGCCAGCAGCTTAAGGACAACCACTAGCGGAGAGACCCAGTACTTC. Translation: CASSLRTTTSGETQYF.